This is a list of T cell receptor beta chains from one sample in a study of regulatory T cells in long-lasting Graves disease. Via MiXCR, TCRdb re-called the multiplex PCR reads, giving one row per CDR3 protein. The sample lists more than 350,000 distinct CDR3 sequences; about 21% were seen once. The sequences come from peripheral blood mononuclear cells (PBMCs), collected when the disease was refractory, from a patient treated with antithyroid drugs. The receptors were sampled from a female donor with Graves disease. Each CDR3 is given with its conserved first and last residue. The D gene is left open where the match is weak. The size of a clone is reported for some rows only, either as once, few or many, or as a class for expanded clones.

TRBJ1-5	-	TRBV20-1	few	CSGRESNQPQHF	TGCAGTGGCAGGGAAAGCAATCAGCCCCAGCATTTT
TRBJ1-6	TRBD1	TRBV6-1	many	CASRITRDRGNNSPLHF	TGTGCCAGCAGGATCACCCGGGACAGGGGAAATAATTCACCCCTCCACTTT
TRBJ1-1	-	TRBV30	many	CAFDGASNTEAFF	TGTGCCTTTGACGGGGCTTCGAACACTGAAGCTTTCTTT
TRBJ2-5	TRBD1	TRBV7-9	-	CASSFPVGTGDPETQYF	TGTGCCAGCAGCTTCCCGGTTGGGACAGGGGATCCAGAGACCCAGTACTTC
TRBJ1-1	-	TRBV19	-	CASSIAGARTEAFF	TGTGCCAGTAGTATAGCAGGGGCGCGAACTGAAGCTTTCTTT
TRBJ2-7	-	TRBV5-1	few	CASRDRDYEQYF	TGCGCCAGCAGGGACCGAGACTACGAGCAGTACTTC
TRBJ1-1	-	TRBV5-1	many	CASSPTWVTPEAFF	TGCGCCAGCAGCCCAACGTGGGTTACACCTGAAGCTTTCTTT
TRBJ1-3	TRBD1	TRBV27	few	CASSSGQFSGNTIYF	TGTGCCAGCAGTTCGGGACAGTTTTCTGGAAACACCATATATTTT
TRBJ2-1	-	TRBV2	few	CASSSTRAQRYNEQFF	TGTGCCAGCAGCTCTACCCGGGCCCAGAGGTACAATGAGCAGTTCTTC
TRBJ2-5	-	TRBV5-1	few	CASSLISGQETQYF	TGCGCCAGCAGCTTGATATCCGGCCAAGAGACCCAGTACTTC
TRBJ1-2	-	TRBV20-1	-	CSALPYSLQYGYTF	TGCAGTGCCCTCCCCTACAGTTTACAGTATGGCTACACCTTC
TRBJ1-5	-	TRBV7-8	few	CASSLEGIQPQHF	TGTGCCAGCAGCTTAGAAGGGATTCAGCCCCAGCATTTT
TRBJ1-1	-	TRBV6-1	-	CASSKERGSAFF	TGTGCCAGCAGTAAGGAAAGGGGATCGGCTTTCTTT
TRBJ2-1	TRBD2	TRBV7-9	-	CASSSPPLAAYNEQFF	TGTGCCAGCAGCTCCCCCCCCCTAGCGGCCTACAATGAGCAGTTCTTC
TRBJ1-5	TRBD1	TRBV20-1	many	CSATGTGALPYSNQPQHF	TGCAGTGCTACGGGGACAGGGGCATTACCTTATAGCAATCAGCCCCAGCATTTT
TRBJ2-7	TRBD1	TRBV4-1	-	CASSQRTGNEQYF	TGCGCCAGCAGCCAGCGGACAGGGAACGAGCAGTACTTC
TRBJ1-6	-	TRBV5-1	few	CASSLDSNSPLHF	TGCGCCAGCAGCCTGGACAGCAATTCACCCCTCCACTTT
TRBJ2-5	-	TRBV20-1	many	CSARQTDTAPRTQYF	TGCAGTGCTAGACAGACGGACACCGCCCCAAGGACCCAGTACTTC
TRBJ1-2	TRBD1	TRBV6-4	few	CASSDSSTGFYGYTF	TGTGCCAGCAGTGACTCGTCGACAGGGTTCTATGGCTACACCTTC
TRBJ2-3	-	TRBV7-8	-	CASSWSTTRTDTQYF	TGTGCCAGCAGCTGGTCAACCACCCGCACAGATACGCAGTATTTT
TRBJ1-1	-	TRBV20-1	-	CSTRDKPGDEAFF	TGCAGTACTCGAGATAAGCCTGGGGACGAAGCTTTCTTT
TRBJ2-7	-	TRBV7-2	-	CASTPGGGPSYEQYF	TGTGCCAGCACCCCCGGTGGGGGGCCCTCCTACGAGCAGTACTTC
TRBJ2-4	-	TRBV20-1	many	CSAAPGTADIQYF	TGCAGTGCCGCCCCCGGGACTGCGGACATTCAGTACTTC
TRBJ2-1	-	TRBV28	-	CASSLETYYNEQFF	TGTGCCAGCAGTTTAGAGACATACTACAATGAGCAGTTCTTC
TRBJ2-3	TRBD1	TRBV7-9	-	CASVLTGSRETQYF	TGTGCCAGCGTCCTGACAGGGTCGAGGGAAACGCAGTATTTT
TRBJ2-3	-	TRBV12-3/TRBV12-4	few	CASTQPQGVTDTQYF	TGTGCCAGCACCCAGCCCCAGGGTGTCACAGATACGCAGTATTTT
TRBJ2-3	TRBD1	TRBV4-1	-	CASSQDLGGQGWLGTDTQYF	TGCGCCAGCAGCCAAGATCTAGGGGGACAGGGTTGGTTGGGGACAGATACGCAGTATTTT
TRBJ2-7	-	TRBV6-1	-	CAGSGYREIDEQYF	TGTGCCGGCAGCGGTTACAGGGAAATCGACGAGCAGTACTTC
TRBJ2-7	TRBD2	TRBV6-1	many	CASTTPQREWDEQYF	TGTGCCAGCACCACTCCCCAGCGGGAGTGGGACGAGCAGTACTTC
TRBJ1-2	TRBD1	TRBV5-4	-	CASSSDRVNGYTF	TGTGCCAGCAGCTCGGACAGGGTTAATGGCTACACCTTC
TRBJ2-5	-	TRBV25-1	many	CASRYDRGGETQYF	TGTGCCAGCAGATATGACAGGGGAGGGGAGACCCAGTACTTC
TRBJ2-2	-	TRBV27	many	CASSSPKDCNTGKGTGELFF	TGTGCCAGCAGTTCACCCAAGGACTGTAATACGGGAAAGGGTACCGGGGAGCTGTTTTTT
TRBJ1-2	-	TRBV30	many	CAWSVAGSLYGYTF	TGTGCCTGGAGTGTGGCAGGGAGCCTCTATGGCTACACCTTC
TRBJ1-2	-	TRBV7-8	many	CASSPLTEYYGYTF	TGTGCCAGCAGCCCCCTGACAGAGTACTATGGCTACACCTTC
TRBJ1-5	-	TRBV19	few	CASRGGGGANQPQHF	TGTGCCAGTAGAGGGGGGGGGGGGGCTAATCAGCCCCAGCATTTT
TRBJ2-5	-	TRBV15	many	CATSVRTLGTQYF	TGTGCCACCAGCGTCAGGACCTTGGGGACCCAGTACTTC
TRBJ2-7	-	TRBV29-1	-	CSVGRVGAYEQYF	TGCAGCGTTGGGAGGGTCGGGGCCTACGAGCAGTACTTC
TRBJ1-2	-	TRBV6-1	-	CASSDRDGYNF	TGTGCCAGCAGTGATCGGGACGGCTACAACTTC
TRBJ2-7	TRBD1	TRBV20-1	many	CSADRGTYEQYF	TGCAGTGCGGACAGGGGGACCTACGAGCAGTACTTC
TRBJ2-3	TRBD1	TRBV7-3	-	CASSYRDRFDTQYF	TGTGCCAGCAGCTACCGGGACAGGTTTGATACGCAGTATTTT
TRBJ2-7	TRBD2	TRBV2	many	CASSPISGTYEQYF	TGTGCCAGCAGTCCTATTAGCGGGACCTACGAGCAGTACTTC
TRBJ1-5	-	TRBV3-1	many	CASSQGARSNQPQHF	TGTGCCAGCAGCCAGGGGGCGCGAAGCAATCAGCCCCAGCATTTT
TRBJ1-6	-	TRBV9	few	CASSVSADRNSPLHF	TGTGCCAGCAGCGTATCCGCCGACAGGAATTCACCCCTCCACTTT
TRBJ2-3	TRBD1	TRBV2	few	CASSLGQGGTTQYF	TGTGCCAGCTCCTTGGGACAGGGAGGGACTACGCAGTATTTT